The T cell receptor beta chain under discussion was sequenced for a study of cytomegalovirus exposure and HLA in healthy donors. This CDR3 has 13 residues. Germline CDR1 is WNHNN and CDR2 is SYGVQD (reference sequence). V lost 8 bases to trimming and J lost 5 bases; unmatched junction nucleotides: 3. The study ran its PCR with 60 Vbeta and 13 Jbeta primers. TCRdb keeps only in-frame clones here, not all; method: immunoSEQ multiplex PCR. The data show under 95,000 clones, with roughly 74% seen just once and about 2.2% held by the top ten. The sequencing input was PBMCs. The chain is built from TRBV10-1 and TRBJ1-6, with 7 bases lining up with TRBD1. This TCR was sampled from a man aged 35 to 55 in good health and CMV-seronegative. This CDR3 reads CASRDSHNSPLHF. In nucleotides, the CDR3 is TGCGCCAGCCGGGACAGTCATAATTCACCCCTCCACTTT.